The 5 T cell receptor beta chains presented below share a single source sample, sequenced in a study of T cell responses to AZD1222 COVID-19 vaccine. Using immunoSEQ multiplex PCR, the repertoire was profiled, and TCRdb retains in-frame clones only, with some absent. The table records some 99,000 clones, around nine tenths of them present only once. Sequenced here: peripheral blood, sampled on day 0 of AZD1222 vaccination. Source of these receptors: an adult in good health.

This chain joins TRBV28 and TRBJ1-6; 7 nucleotides line up with TRBD1. The CDR3 runs to 16 residues. Looked up from germline, CDR1 is MDHEN and CDR2 is SYDVKM. The V segment lost 7 bases and the J segment 6 bases; nucleotides outside the gene matches: 12. Written as DNA, the CDR3 is TGTGCCAGCACTAAACTCCCGGCAGGGGGTAATTCACCCCTCCACTTT. Translating it yields CASTKLPAGGNSPLHF.

This clone occurred once. The J gene is TRBJ2-1, the V gene TRBV5-1, with 10 bases fitting TRBD2. Germline lookup yields CDR1 SGHRS and CDR2 YFSETQ. The V and J ends lost 3 bases and 6 bases, in that order; junction bases with no gene match: 9. There are 16 residues in the CDR3. CDR3 amino acids: CASSWRAGGPSNEQFF. DNA of the CDR3: TGCGCCAGCAGCTGGAGAGCGGGGGGGCCGTCCAATGAGCAGTTCTTC. Filled out from reference TRBV5-1 and TRBJ2-1, the complete variable domain reads KAGVTQTPRYLIKTRGQQVTLSCSPISGHRSVSWYQQTPGQGLQFLFEYFSETQRNKGNFPGRFSGRQFSNSRSEMNVSTLELGDSALYLCASSWRAGGPSNEQFFGPGTRLTVL.

The chain joins TRBV27 to TRBJ2-7; 12 bases are shared with TRBD1. Looked up from germline, CDR1 is MNHEY and CDR2 is SMNVEV (reference sequence). With V trimmed by 2 bases and J by 5 bases, 10 bases remained unmatched. The CDR3 is made up of 17 amino acids. The CDR3 here is CASSLRRPGTGGHEQYF. The DNA for the CDR3 is TGTGCCAGCAGTTTAAGGCGGCCCGGGACAGGGGGCCACGAGCAGTACTTC.

The CDR3 loop reads CASSRGQGHEQYV. Here the CDR3 DNA reads TGTGCCAGCAGCCGCGGACAGGGCCACGAGCAGTACGTC. The chain links TRBV5-6 to TRBJ2-7; 8 bases are shared with TRBD1. CDR1 is SGHDT, CDR2 YYEEEE, per germline. The CDR3 totals 13 residues. V was clipped by 4 bases and J by 5 bases; unmatched bases: 5.

The chain joins TRBV27 to TRBJ1-2, with TRBD1 matching 7 bases. The germline V gene encodes CDR1 MNHEY and CDR2 SMNVEV (reference sequence). Germline trimming cut 6 bases from V and 4 bases from J; bases unmatched to any gene: 14. The CDR3 extends over 16 amino acids. As DNA, the CDR3 is TGTGCCAGCAGCGAAGGGGGCCCGACGAGAGGCTATGGCTACACCTTC. Protein sequence: CASSEGGPTRGYGYTF.